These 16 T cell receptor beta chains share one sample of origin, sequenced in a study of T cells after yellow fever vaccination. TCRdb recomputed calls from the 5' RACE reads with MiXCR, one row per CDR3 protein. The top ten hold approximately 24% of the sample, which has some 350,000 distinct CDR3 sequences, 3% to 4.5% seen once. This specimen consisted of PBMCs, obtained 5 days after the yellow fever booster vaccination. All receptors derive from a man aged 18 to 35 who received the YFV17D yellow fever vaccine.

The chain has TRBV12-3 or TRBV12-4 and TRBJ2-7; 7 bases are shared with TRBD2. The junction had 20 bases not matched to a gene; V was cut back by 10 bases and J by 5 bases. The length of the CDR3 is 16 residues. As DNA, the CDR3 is TGTGCCACCCCCCTGATTAGGGAGGGAATTAGTCACGAGCAGTACTTC. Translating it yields CATPLIREGISHEQYF.

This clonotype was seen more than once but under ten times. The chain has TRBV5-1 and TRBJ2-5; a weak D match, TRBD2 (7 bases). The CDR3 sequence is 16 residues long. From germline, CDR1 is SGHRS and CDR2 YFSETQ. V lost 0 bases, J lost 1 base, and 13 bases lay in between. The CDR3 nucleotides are TGCGCCAGCAGCTTGGAGGTGCGGGGGCCCCAAGAGACCCAGTACTTC. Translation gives CASSLEVRGPQETQYF. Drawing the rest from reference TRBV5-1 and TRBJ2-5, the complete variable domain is KAGVTQTPRYLIKTRGQQVTLSCSPISGHRSVSWYQQTPGQGLQFLFEYFSETQRNKGNFPGRFSGRQFSNSRSEMNVSTLELGDSALYLCASSLEVRGPQETQYFGPGTRLLVL.

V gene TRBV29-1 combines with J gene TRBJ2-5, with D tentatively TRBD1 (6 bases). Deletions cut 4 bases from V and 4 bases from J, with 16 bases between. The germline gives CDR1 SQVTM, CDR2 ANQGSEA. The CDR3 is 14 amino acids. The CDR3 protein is CSVGTAQNGETQYF. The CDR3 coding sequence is TGCAGCGTTGGGACAGCTCAAAATGGAGAGACCCAGTACTTC.

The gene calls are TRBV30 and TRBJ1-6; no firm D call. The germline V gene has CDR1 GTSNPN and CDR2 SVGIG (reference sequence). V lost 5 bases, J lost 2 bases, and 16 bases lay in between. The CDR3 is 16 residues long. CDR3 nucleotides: TGTGCCTGGTACATTGGAGGCGCTACCTATAATTCACCCCTCCACTTT. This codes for CAWYIGGATYNSPLHF. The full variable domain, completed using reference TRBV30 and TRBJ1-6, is SQTIHQWPATLVQPVGSPLSLECTVEGTSNPNLYWYRQAAGRGLQLLFYSVGIGQISSEVPQNLSASRPQDRQFILSSKKLLLSDSGFYLCAWYIGGATYNSPLHFGNGTRLTVT.

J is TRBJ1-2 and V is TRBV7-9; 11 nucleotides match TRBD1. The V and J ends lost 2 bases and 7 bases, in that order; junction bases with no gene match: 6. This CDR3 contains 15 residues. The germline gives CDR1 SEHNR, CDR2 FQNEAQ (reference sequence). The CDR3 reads CASSLTDRGQLGYTF. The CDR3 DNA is TGTGCCAGCAGCTTAACGGACAGGGGGCAGCTTGGCTACACCTTC. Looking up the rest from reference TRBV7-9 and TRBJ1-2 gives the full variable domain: DTGVSQNPRHKITKRGQNVTFRCDPISEHNRLYWYRQTLGQGPEFLTYFQNEAQLEKSRLLSDRFSAERPKGSFSTLEIQRTEQGDSAMYLCASSLTDRGQLGYTFGSGTRLTVV.

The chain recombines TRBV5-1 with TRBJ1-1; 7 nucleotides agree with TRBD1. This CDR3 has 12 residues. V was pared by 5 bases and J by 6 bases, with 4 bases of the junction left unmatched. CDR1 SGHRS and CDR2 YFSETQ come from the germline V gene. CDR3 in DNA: TGCGCCAGCAGACTTACAGGGGCTGAAGCTTTCTTT. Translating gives CASRLTGAEAFF.

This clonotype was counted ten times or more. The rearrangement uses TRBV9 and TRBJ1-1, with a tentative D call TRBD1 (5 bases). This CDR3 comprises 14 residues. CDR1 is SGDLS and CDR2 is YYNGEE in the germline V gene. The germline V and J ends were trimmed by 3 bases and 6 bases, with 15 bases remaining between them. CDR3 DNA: TGTGCCAGCAGCGAAACAGGTATTCTCGCTGAAGCTTTCTTT. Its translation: CASSETGILAEAFF. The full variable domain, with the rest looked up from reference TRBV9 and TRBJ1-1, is DSGVTQTPKHLITATGQRVTLRCSPRSGDLSVYWYQQSLDQGLQFLIQYYNGEERAKGNILERFSAQQFPDLHSELNLSSLELGDSALYFCASSETGILAEAFFGQGTRLTVV.

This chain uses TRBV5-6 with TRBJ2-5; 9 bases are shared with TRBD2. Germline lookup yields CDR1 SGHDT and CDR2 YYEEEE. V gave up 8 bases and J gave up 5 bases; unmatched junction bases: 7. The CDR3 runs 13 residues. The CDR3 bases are TGTGCCAGTATAATTAGCGGGGGTGAGACCCAGTACTTC. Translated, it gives CASIISGGETQYF.

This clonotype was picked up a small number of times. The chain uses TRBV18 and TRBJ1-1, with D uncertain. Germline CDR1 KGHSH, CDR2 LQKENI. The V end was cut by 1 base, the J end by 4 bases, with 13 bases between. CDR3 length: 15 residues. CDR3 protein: CASSPRSGTATEAFF. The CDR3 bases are TGTGCCAGCTCACCACGATCAGGAACGGCCACTGAAGCTTTCTTT. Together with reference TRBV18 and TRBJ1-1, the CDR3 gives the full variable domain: NAGVMQNPRHLVRRRGQEARLRCSPMKGHSHVYWYRQLPEEGLKFMVYLQKENIIDESGMPKERFSAEFPKEGPSILRIQQVVRGDSAAYFCASSPRSGTATEAFFGQGTRLTVV.

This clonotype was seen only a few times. The CDR3 here is CASSEVGGDTGELFF. The CDR3 region has the DNA TGTGCCAGCAGTGAAGTCGGGGGGGACACCGGGGAGCTGTTTTTT. The chain uses TRBV6-1 and TRBJ2-2; 8 bases are shared with TRBD2. Trimming at V came to 1 base and at J to 3 bases, leaving 1 base not matched to a gene. CDR1 and CDR2 (germline): MNHNS, SASEGT. This CDR3 region has 15 residues.

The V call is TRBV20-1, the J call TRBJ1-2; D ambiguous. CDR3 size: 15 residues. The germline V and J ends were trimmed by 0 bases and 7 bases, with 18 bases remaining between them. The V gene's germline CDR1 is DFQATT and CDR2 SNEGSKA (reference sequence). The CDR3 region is CSARESLRGNVGYTF. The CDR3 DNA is TGCAGTGCTAGAGAATCCCTCCGGGGAAATGTTGGCTACACCTTC.

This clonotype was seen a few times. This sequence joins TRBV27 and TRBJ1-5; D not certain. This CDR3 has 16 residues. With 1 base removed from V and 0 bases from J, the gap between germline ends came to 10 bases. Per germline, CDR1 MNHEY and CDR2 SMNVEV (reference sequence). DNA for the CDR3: TGTGCCAGCAGTTTATTGGGCCCGGATAGCAATCAGCCCCAGCATTTT. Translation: CASSLLGPDSNQPQHF.

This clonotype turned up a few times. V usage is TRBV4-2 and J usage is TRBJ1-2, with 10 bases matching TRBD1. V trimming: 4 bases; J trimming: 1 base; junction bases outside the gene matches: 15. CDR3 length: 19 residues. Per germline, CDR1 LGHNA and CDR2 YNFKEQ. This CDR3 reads CASSRPVRDRGFLNYGYTF. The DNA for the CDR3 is TGTGCCAGCAGCCGTCCCGTACGGGACAGGGGCTTTCTTAACTATGGCTACACCTTC.

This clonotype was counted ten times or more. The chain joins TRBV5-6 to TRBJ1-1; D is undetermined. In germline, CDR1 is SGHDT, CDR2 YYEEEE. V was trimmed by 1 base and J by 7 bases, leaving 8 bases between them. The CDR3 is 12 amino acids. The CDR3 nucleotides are TGTGCCAGCAGCTTGTTGGCGGGTGAAGCTTTCTTT. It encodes CASSLLAGEAFF.

The CDR3 region is CASSLPGGRTEAFF. In DNA, the CDR3 is TGCGCCAGCAGCTTACCGGGCGGAAGGACTGAAGCTTTCTTT. The V gene is TRBV5-1, the J gene TRBJ1-1; D is uncertain. Looked up from germline, CDR1 is SGHRS and CDR2 is YFSETQ. This CDR3 spans 14 amino acids. The V end was cut by 2 bases, the J end by 5 bases, with 13 bases between. Supplemented by reference TRBV5-1 and TRBJ1-1, the full variable domain reads KAGVTQTPRYLIKTRGQQVTLSCSPISGHRSVSWYQQTPGQGLQFLFEYFSETQRNKGNFPGRFSGRQFSNSRSEMNVSTLELGDSALYLCASSLPGGRTEAFFGQGTRLTVV.

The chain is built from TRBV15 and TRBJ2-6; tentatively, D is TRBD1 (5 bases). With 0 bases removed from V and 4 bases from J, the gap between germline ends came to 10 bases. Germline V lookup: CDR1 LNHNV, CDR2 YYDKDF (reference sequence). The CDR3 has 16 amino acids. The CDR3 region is CATSRDRAAGANVLTF. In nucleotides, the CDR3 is TGTGCCACCAGCAGAGACAGGGCCGCCGGGGCCAACGTCCTGACTTTC.